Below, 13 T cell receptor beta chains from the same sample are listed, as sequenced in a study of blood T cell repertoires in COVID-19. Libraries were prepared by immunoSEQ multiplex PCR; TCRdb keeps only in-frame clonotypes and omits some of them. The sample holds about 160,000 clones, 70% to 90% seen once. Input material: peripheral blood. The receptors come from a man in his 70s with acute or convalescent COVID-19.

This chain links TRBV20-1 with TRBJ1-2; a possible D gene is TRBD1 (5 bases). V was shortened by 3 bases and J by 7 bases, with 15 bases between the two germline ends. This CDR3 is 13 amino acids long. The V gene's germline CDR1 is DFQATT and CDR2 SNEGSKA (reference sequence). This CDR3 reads CSASYGAEGGYTF. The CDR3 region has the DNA TGCAGTGCTAGTTATGGGGCGGAAGGTGGCTACACCTTC.

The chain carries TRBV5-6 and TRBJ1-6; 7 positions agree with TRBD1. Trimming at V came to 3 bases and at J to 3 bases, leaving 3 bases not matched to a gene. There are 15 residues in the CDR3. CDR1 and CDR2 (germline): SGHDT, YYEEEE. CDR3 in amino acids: CASSSGQLYNSPLHF. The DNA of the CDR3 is TGTGCCAGCAGCTCGGGACAGCTCTATAATTCACCCCTCCACTTT.

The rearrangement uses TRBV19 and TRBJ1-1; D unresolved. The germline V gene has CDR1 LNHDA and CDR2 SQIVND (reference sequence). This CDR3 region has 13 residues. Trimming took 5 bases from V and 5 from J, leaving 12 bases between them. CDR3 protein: CASSLGPLTEAFF. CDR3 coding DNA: TGTGCCAGTAGTCTTGGGCCCTTGACTGAAGCTTTCTTT.

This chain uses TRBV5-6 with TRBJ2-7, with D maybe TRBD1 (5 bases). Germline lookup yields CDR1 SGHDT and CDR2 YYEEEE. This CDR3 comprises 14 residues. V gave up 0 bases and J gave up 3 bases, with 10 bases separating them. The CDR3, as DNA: TGTGCCAGCAGCTTGGCAGGGATCGACTACGAGCAGTACTTC. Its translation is CASSLAGIDYEQYF.

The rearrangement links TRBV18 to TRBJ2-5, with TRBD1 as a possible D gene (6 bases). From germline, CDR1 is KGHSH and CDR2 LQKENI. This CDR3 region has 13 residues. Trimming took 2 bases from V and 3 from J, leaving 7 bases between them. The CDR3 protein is CASSPGGKETQYF. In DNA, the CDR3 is TGTGCCAGCTCACCAGGGGGCAAAGAGACCCAGTACTTC.

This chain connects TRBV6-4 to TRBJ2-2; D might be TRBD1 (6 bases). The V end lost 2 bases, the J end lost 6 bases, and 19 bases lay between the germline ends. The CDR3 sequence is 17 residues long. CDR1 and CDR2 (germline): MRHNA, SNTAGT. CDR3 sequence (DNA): TGTGCCAGCAGTGACGCGGCTGGACCAGGGGTTCCCGGGGAGCTGTTTTTT. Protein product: CASSDAAGPGVPGELFF.

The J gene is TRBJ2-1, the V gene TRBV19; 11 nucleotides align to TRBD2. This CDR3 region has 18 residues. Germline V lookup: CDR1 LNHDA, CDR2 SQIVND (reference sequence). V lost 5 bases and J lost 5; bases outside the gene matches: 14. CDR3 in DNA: TGTGCCAGTAGTTTTGCTAGCGGGAGGCCGTACCAGAACAATGAGCAGTTCTTC. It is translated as CASSFASGRPYQNNEQFF.

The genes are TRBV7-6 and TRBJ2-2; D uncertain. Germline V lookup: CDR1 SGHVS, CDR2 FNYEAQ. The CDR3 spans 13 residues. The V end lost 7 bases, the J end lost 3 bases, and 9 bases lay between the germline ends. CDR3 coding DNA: TGTGCCAGCACCAACACCTACACCGGGGAGCTGTTTTTT. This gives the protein CASTNTYTGELFF.

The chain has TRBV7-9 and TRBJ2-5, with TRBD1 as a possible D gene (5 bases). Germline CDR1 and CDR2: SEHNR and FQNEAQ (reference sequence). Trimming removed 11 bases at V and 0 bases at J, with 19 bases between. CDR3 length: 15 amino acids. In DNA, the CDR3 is TGTGCCGTACGCCCGGAAGGGGCGTACCAAGAGACCCAGTACTTC. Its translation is CAVRPEGAYQETQYF.

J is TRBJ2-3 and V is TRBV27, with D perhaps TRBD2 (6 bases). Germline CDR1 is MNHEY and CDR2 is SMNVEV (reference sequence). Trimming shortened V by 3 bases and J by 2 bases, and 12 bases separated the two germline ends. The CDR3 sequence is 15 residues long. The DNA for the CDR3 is TGTGCCAGCAGTTTCGGGGGACTCCTCACAGATACGCAGTATTTT. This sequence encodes CASSFGGLLTDTQYF.

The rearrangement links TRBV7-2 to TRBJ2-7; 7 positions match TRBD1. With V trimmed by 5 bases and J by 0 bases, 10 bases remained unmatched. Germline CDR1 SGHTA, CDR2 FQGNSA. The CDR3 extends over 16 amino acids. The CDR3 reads CASSVERGRGSYEQYF. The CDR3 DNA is TGTGCCAGCAGCGTAGAGAGGGGGCGAGGCTCCTACGAGCAGTACTTC.

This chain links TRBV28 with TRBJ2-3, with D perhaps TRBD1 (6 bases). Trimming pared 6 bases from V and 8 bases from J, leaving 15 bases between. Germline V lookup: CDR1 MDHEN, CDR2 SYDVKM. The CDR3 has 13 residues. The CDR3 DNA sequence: TGTGCCAGCAGACCCTCACAGGGACGTACGCAGTATTTT. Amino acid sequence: CASRPSQGRTQYF.

The CDR3 DNA sequence: TGCGCCAGCAGCCAAGGACTAGCGGAAAGTTACAATGAGCAGTTCTTC. Its protein product is CASSQGLAESYNEQFF. The chain combines TRBV4-1 with TRBJ2-1, with TRBD2 matching 9 bases. This CDR3 comprises 16 residues. Germline V gives CDR1 MGHRA, CDR2 YSYEKL. The junction had 5 bases not matched to a gene; V was cut back by 1 base and J by 4 bases.